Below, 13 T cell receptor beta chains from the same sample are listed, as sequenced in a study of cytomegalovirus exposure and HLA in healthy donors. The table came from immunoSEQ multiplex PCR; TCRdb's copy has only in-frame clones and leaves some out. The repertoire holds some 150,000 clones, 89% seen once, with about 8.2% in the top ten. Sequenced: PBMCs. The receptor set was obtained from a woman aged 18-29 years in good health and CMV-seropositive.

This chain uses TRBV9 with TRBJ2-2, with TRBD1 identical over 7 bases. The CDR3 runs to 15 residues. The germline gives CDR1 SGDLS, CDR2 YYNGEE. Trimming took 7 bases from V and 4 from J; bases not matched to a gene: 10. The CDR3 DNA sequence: TGTGCCAGCGCCAATACAGGGGCGAGCACCGGGGAGCTGTTTTTT. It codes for CASANTGASTGELFF. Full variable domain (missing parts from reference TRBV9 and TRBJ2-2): DSGVTQTPKHLITATGQRVTLRCSPRSGDLSVYWYQQSLDQGLQFLIQYYNGEERAKGNILERFSAQQFPDLHSELNLSSLELGDSALYFCASANTGASTGELFFGEGSRLTVL.

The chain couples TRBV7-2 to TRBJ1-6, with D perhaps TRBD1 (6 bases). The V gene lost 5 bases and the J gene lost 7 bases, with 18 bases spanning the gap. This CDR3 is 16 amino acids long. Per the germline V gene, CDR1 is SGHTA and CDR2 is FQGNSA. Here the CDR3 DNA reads TGTGCCAGCAGCCACGACAGGCGGATGGGGAATTCACCCCTCCACTTT. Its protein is CASSHDRRMGNSPLHF. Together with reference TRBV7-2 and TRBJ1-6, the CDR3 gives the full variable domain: GAGVSQSPSNKVTEKGKDVELRCDPISGHTALYWYRQSLGQGLEFLIYFQGNSAPDKSGLPSDRFSAERTGGSVSTLTIQRTQQEDSAVYLCASSHDRRMGNSPLHFGNGTRLTVT.

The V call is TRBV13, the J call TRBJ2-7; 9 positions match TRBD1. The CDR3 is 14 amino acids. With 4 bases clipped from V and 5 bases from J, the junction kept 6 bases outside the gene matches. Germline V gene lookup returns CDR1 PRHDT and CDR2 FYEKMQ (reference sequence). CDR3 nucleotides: TGTGCCAGCAGCTCCGGACAGGGGAGACACGAGCAGTACTTC. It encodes CASSSGQGRHEQYF.

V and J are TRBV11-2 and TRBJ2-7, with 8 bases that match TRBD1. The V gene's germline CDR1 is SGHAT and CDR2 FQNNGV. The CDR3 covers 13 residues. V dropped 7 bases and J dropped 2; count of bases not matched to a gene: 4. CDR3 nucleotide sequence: TGTGCCAGCAACCCGGGACAGGCCTACGAGCAGTACTTC. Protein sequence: CASNPGQAYEQYF.

The CDR3 bases are TGTGCCAGCAGTTTAAGAGGAGGGCCAAACTATGGCTACACCTTC. Its protein is CASSLRGGPNYGYTF. The V and J genes are TRBV27 and TRBJ1-2; D call uncertain. This CDR3 has 15 amino acids. Germline CDR1 is MNHEY and CDR2 is SMNVEV (reference sequence). The ends were cut back, 2 bases at V and 2 bases at J, with 12 bases in the middle.

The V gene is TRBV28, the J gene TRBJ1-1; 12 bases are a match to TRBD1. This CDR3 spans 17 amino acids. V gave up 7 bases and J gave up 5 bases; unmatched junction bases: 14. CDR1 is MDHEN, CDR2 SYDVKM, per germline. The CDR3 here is CASTIIPGQGARTEAFF. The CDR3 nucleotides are TGTGCCAGCACCATCATCCCGGGACAGGGGGCGAGGACTGAAGCTTTCTTT.

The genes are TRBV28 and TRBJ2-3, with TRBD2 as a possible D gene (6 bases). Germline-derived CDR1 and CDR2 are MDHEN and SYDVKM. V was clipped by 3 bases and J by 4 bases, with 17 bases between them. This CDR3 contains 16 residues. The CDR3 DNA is TGTGCCAGCAGTTTCGTGGCGGGGATACTTCCAGATACGCAGTATTTT. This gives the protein CASSFVAGILPDTQYF.

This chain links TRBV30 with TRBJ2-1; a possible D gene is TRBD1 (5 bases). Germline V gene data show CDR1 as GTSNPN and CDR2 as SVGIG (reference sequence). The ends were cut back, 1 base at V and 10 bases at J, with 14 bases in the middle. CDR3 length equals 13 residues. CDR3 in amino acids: CAWSGAGQWEQFF. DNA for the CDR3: TGTGCCTGGAGTGGCGCAGGGCAATGGGAGCAGTTCTTC.

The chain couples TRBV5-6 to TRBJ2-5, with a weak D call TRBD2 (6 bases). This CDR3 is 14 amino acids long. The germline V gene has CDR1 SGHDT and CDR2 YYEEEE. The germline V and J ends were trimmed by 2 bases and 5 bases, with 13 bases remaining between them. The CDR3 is CASSFGASDETQYF. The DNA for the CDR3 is TGTGCCAGCAGCTTCGGAGCTAGCGACGAGACCCAGTACTTC. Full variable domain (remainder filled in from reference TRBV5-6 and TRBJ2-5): DAGVTQSPTHLIKTRGQQVTLRCSPKSGHDTVSWYQQALGQGPQFIFQYYEEEERQRGNFPDRFSGHQFPNYSSELNVNALLLGDSALYLCASSFGASDETQYFGPGTRLLVL.

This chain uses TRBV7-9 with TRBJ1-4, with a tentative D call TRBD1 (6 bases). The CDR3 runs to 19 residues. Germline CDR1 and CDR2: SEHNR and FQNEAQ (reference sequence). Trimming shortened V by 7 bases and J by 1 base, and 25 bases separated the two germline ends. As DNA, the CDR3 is TGTGCCAGCACCCGATTCAAAATACCCGGGGGGCGAACTAATGAAAAACTGTTTTTT. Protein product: CASTRFKIPGGRTNEKLFF.

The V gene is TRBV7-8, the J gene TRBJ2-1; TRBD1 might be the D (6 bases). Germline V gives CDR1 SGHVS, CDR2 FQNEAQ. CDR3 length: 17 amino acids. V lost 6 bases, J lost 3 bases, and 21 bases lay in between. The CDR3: CASSLPITGSGYNEQFF. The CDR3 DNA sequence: TGTGCCAGCAGTTTGCCTATCACAGGGAGTGGCTACAATGAGCAGTTCTTC.

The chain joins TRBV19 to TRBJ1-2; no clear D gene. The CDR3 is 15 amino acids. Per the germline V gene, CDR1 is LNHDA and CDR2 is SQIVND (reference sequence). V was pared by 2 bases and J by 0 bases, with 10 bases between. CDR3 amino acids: CASSIKPEANYGYTF. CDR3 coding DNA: TGTGCCAGTAGTATAAAACCAGAAGCTAACTATGGCTACACCTTC.

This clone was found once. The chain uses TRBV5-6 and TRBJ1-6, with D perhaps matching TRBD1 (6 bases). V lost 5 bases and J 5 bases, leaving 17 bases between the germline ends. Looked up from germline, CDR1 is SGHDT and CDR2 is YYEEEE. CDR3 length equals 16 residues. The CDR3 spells CASRESLQGNNSPLHF. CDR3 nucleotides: TGTGCCAGCAGGGAGAGTTTACAGGGAAATAATTCACCCCTCCACTTT.